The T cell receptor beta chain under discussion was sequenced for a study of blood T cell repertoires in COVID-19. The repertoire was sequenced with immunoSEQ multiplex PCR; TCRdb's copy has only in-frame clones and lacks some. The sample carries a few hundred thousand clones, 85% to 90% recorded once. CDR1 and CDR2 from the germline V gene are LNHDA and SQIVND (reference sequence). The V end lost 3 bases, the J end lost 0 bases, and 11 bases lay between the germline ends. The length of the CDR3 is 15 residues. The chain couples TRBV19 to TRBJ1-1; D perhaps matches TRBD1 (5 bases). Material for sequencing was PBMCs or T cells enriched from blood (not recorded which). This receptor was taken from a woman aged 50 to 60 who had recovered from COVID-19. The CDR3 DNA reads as TGTGCCAGTAGTATGGCAGGGTTCATGAACACTGAAGCTTTCTTT. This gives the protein CASSMAGFMNTEAFF.